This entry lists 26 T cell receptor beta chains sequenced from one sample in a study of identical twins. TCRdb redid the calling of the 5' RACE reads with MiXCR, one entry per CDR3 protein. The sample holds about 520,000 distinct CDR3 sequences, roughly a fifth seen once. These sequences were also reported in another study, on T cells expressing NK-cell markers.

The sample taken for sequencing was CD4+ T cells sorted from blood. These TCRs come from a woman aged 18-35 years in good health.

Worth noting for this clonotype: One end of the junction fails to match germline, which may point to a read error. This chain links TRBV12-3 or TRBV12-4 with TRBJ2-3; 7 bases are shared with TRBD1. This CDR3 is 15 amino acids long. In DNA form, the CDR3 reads TGTGCCAGCAGTTCCCGACAGGGCCCCACAAATACGCAGTATTTT. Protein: CASSSRQGPTNTQYF.

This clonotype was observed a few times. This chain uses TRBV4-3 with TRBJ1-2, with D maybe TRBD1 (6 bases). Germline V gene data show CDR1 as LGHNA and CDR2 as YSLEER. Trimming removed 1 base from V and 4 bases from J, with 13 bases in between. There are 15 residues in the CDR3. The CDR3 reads CASSQALRDTYGYTF. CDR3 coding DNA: TGCGCCAGCAGCCAAGCTTTAAGGGACACCTATGGCTACACCTTC.

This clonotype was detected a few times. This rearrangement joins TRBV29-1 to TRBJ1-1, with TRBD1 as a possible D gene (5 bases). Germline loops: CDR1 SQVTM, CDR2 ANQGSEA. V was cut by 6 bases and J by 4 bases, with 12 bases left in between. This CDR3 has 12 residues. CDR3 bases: TGCAGCGTACCCCGGGACGGCACTGAAGCTTTCTTT. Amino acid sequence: CSVPRDGTEAFF.

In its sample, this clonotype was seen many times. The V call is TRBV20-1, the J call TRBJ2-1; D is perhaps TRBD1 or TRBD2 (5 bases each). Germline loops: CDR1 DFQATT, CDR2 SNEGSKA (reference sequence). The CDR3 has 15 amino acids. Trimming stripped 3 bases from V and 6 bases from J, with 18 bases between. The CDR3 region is CSARRQRTPPNEQFF. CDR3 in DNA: TGCAGTGCTAGGCGGCAGCGGACACCTCCCAATGAGCAGTTCTTC.

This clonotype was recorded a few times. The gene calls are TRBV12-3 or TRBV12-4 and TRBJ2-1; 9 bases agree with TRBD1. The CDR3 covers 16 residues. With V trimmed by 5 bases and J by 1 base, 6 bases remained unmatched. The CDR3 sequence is CASSNRDRASYNEQFF. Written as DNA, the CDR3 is TGTGCCAGCAGTAACCGGGACAGGGCGTCCTACAATGAGCAGTTCTTC.

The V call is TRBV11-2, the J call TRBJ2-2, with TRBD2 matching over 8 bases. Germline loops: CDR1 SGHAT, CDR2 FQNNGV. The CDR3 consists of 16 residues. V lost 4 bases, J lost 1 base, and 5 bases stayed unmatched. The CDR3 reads CASSYRSGRNTGELFF. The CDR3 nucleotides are TGTGCCAGCAGCTACCGCAGCGGGAGGAACACCGGGGAGCTGTTTTTT.

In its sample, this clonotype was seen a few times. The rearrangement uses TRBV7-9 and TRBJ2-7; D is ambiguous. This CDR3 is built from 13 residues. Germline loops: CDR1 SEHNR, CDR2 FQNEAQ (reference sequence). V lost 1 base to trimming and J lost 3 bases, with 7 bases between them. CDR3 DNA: TGTGCCAGCAGCTTAGACTTGTTCTACGAGCAGTACTTC. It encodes CASSLDLFYEQYF.

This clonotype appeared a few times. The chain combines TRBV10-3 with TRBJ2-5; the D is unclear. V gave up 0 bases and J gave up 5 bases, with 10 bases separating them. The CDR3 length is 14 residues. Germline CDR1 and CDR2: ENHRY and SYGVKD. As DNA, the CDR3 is TGTGCCATCAGTGAGTCCGGGCAACGGGAGACCCAGTACTTC. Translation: CAISESGQRETQYF.

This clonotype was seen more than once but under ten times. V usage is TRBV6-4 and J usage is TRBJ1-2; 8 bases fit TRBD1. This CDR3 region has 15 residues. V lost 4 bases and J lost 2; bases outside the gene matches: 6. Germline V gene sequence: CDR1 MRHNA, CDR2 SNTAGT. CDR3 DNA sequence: TGTGCCAGCAGTGCGTCGGACAGGGTGAACTATGGCTACACCTTC. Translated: CASSASDRVNYGYTF.

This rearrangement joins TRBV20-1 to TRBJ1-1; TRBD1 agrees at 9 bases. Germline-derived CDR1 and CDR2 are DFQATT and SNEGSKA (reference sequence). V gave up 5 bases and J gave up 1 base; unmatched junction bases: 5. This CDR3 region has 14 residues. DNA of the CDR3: TGCAGTGCTTTTTACAGGGGGCCGAACACTGAAGCTTTCTTT. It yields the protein CSAFYRGPNTEAFF.

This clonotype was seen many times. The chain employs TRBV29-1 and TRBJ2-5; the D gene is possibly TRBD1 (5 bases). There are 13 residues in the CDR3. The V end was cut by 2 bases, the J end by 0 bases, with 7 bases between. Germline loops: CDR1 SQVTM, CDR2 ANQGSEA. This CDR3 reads CSVEQGNQETQYF. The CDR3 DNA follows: TGCAGCGTTGAACAGGGAAACCAAGAGACCCAGTACTTC.

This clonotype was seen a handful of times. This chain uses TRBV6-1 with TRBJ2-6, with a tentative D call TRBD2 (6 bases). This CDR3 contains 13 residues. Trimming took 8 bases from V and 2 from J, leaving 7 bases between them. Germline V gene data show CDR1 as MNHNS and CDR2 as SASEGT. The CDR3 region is CASGGAGANVLTF. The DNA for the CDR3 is TGTGCCAGCGGAGGGGCTGGGGCCAACGTCCTGACTTTC.

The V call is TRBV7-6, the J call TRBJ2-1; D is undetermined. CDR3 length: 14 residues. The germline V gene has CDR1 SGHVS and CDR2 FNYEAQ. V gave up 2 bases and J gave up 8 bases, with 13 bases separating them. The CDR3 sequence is CASSLPVKADEQFF. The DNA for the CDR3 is TGTGCCAGCAGCTTACCGGTGAAAGCCGATGAGCAGTTCTTC.

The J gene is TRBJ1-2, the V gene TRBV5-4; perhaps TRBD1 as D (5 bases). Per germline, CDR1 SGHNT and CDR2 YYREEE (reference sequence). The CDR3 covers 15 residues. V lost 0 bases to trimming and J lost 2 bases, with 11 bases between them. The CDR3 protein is CASSLAPGPNYGYTF. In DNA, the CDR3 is TGTGCCAGCAGCTTGGCTCCAGGGCCCAACTATGGCTACACCTTC.

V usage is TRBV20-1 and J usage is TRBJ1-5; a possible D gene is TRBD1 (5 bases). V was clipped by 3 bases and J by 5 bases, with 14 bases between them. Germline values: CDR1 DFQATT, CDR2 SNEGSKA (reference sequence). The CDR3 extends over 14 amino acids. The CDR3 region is CSASGWTPDQPQHF. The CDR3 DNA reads TGCAGTGCTAGTGGTTGGACACCAGATCAGCCCCAGCATTTT.

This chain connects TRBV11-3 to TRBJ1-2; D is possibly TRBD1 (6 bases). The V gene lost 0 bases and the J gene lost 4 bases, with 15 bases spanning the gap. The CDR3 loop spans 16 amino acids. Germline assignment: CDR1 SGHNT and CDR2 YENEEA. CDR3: CASSLDRGRGVYGYTF. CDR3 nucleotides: TGTGCCAGCAGCTTAGACCGGGGCAGGGGAGTCTATGGCTACACCTTC.

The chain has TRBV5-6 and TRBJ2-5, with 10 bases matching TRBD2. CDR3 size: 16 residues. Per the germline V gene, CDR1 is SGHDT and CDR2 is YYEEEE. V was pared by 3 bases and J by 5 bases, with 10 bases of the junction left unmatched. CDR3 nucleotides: TGTGCCAGCAGCTATAGCGGGGGGCTAGTTGGGGAGACCCAGTACTTC. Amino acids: CASSYSGGLVGETQYF.

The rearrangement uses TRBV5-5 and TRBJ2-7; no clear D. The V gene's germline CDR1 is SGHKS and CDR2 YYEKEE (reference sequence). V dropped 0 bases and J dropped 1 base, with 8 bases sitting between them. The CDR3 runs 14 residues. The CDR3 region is CASSLEWGSYEQYF. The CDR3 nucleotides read TGTGCCAGCAGCTTGGAGTGGGGATCCTACGAGCAGTACTTC.

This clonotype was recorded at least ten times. CDR3 in amino acids: CSVGTGYEQYF. The CDR3 bases are TGCAGCGTTGGTACGGGCTACGAGCAGTACTTC. The rearrangement uses TRBV29-1 and TRBJ2-7; D is unresolved. The V end was cut by 4 bases, the J end by 3 bases, with 7 bases between. The CDR3 totals 11 residues. From germline, CDR1 is SQVTM and CDR2 ANQGSEA.

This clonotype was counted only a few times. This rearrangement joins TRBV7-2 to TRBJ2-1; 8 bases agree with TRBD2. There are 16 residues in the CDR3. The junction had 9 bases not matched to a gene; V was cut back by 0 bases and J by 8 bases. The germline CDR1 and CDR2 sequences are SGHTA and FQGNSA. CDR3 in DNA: TGTGCCAGCAGCTTAGCGAGGATAGCGGGAAGGGATGAGCAGTTCTTC. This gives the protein CASSLARIAGRDEQFF.

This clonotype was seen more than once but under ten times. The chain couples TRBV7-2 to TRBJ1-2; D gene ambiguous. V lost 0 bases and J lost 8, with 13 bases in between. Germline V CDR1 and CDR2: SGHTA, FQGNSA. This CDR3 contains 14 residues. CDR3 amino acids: CASSLAVSVGGYTF. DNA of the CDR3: TGTGCCAGCAGCTTAGCGGTCAGTGTAGGGGGCTACACCTTC. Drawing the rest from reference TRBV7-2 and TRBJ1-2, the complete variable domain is GAGVSQSPSNKVTEKGKDVELRCDPISGHTALYWYRQSLGQGLEFLIYFQGNSAPDKSGLPSDRFSAERTGGSVSTLTIQRTQQEDSAVYLCASSLAVSVGGYTFGSGTRLTVV.

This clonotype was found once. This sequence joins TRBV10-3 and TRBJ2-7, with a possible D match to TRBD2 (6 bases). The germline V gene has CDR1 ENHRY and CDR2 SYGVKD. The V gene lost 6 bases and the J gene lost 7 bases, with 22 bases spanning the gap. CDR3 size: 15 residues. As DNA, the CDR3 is TGTGCCATCAGAGCCCTTGCGGGGTCCACCGAGGAGCAGTACTTC. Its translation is CAIRALAGSTEEQYF.

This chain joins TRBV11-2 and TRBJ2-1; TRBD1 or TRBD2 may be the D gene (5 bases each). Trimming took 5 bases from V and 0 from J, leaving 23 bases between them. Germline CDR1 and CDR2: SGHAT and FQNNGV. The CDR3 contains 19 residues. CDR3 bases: TGTGCCAGCAGCCCAGGCCCGGGGCGGCCCAGGAGCTCCTACAATGAGCAGTTCTTC. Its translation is CASSPGPGRPRSSYNEQFF.

In DNA form, the CDR3 reads TGTGCCATCAGTGAGTTTAGCGGAATAGCCAAAAACATTCAGTACTTC. This encodes CAISEFSGIAKNIQYF. The chain is built from TRBV10-3 and TRBJ2-4; TRBD2 is a possible D gene (6 bases). The germline V gene has CDR1 ENHRY and CDR2 SYGVKD. The V gene lost 1 base and the J gene lost 0 bases, with 10 bases spanning the gap. The CDR3 loop spans 16 amino acids.

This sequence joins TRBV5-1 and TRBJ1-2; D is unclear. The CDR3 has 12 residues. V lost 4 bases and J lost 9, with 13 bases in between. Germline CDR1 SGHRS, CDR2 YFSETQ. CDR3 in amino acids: CASSINKESYTF. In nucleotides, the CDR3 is TGCGCCAGCAGCATAAACAAAGAAAGCTACACCTTC.

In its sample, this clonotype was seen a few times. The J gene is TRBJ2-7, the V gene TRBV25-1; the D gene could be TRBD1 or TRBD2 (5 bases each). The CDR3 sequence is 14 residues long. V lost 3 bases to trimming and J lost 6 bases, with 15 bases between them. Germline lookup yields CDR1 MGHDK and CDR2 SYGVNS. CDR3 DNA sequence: TGTGCCAGCAGTGAGGAATTGGGACCTTCCGAGCAGTACTTC. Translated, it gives CASSEELGPSEQYF.